This T cell receptor beta chain was observed in a study of blood T cell repertoires in COVID-19. As processed by the authors: Amplified reference gene primers provided the basis for estimating nucleated cell counts. Profiled with immunoSEQ multiplex PCR; TCRdb holds only in-frame clones, not every one. V, J and clone size were drawn from that table, and D and trimming were deduced from the DNA. The table includes approximately 130,000 clones, around 76% detected once. The sequence derives from a human donor in a cohort sampled during active COVID-19. The sample consisted of peripheral blood.

The chain's CDR3 is CASRETGGSTGYTF. DNA of the CDR3: TGTGCCAGCAGAGAGACAGGGGGCTCAACTGGCTACACCTTC. The chain has TRBV28 and TRBJ1-2; 10 bases agree with TRBD1. CDR1 MDHEN and CDR2 SYDVKM come from the germline V gene. The V segment lost 6 bases and the J segment 7 bases; nucleotides outside the gene matches: 8. The CDR3 loop spans 14 amino acids.